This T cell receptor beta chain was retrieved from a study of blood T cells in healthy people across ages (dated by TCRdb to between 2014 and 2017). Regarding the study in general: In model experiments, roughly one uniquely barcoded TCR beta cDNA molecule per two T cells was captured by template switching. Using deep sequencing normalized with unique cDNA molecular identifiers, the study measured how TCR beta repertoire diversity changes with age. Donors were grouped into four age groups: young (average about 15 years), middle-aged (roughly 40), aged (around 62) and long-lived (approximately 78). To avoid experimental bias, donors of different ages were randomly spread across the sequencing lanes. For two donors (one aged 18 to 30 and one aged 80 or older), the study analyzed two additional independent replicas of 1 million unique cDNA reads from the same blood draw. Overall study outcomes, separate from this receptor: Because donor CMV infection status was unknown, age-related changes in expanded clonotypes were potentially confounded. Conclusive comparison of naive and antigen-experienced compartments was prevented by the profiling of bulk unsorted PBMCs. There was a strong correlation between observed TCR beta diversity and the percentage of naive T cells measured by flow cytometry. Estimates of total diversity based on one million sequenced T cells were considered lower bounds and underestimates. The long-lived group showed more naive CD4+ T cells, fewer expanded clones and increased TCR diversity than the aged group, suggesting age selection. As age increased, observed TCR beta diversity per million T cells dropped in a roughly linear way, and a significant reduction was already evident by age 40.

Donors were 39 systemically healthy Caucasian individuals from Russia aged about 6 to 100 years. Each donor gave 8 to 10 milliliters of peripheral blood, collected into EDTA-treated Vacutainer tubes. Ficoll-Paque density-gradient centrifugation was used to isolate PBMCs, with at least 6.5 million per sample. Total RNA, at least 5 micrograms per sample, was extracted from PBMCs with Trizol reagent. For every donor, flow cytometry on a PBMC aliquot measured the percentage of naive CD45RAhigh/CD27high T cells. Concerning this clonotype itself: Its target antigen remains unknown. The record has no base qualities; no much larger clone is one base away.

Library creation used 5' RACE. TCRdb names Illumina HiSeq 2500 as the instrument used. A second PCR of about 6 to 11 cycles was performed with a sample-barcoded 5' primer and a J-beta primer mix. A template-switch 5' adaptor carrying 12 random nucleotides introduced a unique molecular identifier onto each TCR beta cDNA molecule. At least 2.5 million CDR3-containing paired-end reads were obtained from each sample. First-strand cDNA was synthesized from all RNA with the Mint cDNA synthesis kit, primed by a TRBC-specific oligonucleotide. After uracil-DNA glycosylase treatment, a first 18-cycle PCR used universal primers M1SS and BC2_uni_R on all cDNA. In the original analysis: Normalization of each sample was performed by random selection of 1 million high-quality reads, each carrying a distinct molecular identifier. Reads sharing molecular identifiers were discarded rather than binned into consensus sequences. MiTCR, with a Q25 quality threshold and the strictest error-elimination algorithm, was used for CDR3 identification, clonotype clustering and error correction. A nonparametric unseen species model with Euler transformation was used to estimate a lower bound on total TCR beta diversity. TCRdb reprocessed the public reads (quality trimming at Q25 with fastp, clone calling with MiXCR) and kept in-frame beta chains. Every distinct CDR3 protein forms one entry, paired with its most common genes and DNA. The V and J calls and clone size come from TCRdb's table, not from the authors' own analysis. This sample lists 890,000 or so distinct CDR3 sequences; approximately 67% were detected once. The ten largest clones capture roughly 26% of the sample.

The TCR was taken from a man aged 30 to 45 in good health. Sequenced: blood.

Here is the DNA: TGCAGCGTTGAAGAGGTGACTAGCGAGGAGACTTCCGAAAGCACAGATACGCAGTATTTT. It codes for CSVEEVTSEETSESTDTQYF. The V and J segments used are TRBV29-1 and TRBJ2-3, with TRBD2 identical over 8 junction bases. Compared with germline, V lacks 0 bases and J lacks 0 bases; bases without a gene match: 17. The CDR3 contains 20 residues, cysteine and phenylalanine counted. Only CDR3 DNA remains: 60 bases, in frame from the first base. CDR1 and CDR2, per the germline V gene, are SQVTM and ANQGSEA.